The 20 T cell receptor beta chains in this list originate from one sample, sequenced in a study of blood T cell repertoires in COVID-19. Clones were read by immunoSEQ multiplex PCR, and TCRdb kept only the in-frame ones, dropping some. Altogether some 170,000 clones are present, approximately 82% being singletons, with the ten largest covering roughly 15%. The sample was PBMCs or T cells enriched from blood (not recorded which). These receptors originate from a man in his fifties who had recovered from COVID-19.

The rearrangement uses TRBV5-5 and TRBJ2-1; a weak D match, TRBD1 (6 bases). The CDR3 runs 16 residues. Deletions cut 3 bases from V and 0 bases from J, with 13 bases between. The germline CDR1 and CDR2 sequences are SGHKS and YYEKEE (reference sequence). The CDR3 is CASSSWGQGSYNEQFF. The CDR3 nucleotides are TGTGCCAGCAGCTCATGGGGGCAGGGCTCCTACAATGAGCAGTTCTTC.

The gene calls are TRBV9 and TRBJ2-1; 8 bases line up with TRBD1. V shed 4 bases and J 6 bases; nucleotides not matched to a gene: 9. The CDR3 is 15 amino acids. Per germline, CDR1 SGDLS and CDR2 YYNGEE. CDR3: CASSYERTGSNEQFF. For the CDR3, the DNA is TGTGCCAGCAGCTACGAACGGACAGGGAGCAATGAGCAGTTCTTC.

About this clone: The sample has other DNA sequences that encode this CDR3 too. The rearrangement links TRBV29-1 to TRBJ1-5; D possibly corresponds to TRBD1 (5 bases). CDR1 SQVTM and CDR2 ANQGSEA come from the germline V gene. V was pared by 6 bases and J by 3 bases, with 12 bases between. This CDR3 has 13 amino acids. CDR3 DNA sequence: TGCAGCGTCACCCTAGGGGTCAATCAGCCCCAGCATTTT. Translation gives CSVTLGVNQPQHF.

CDR3 DNA: TGCAGCGTTGAAGTGGACAGGGGGCTGCCTAACTATGGCTACACCTTC. Amino acids: CSVEVDRGLPNYGYTF. The chain links TRBV29-1 to TRBJ1-2, with 11 bases that match TRBD1. This CDR3 has 16 amino acids. Trimming at V came to 1 base and at J to 0 bases, leaving 4 bases not matched to a gene. Germline values: CDR1 SQVTM, CDR2 ANQGSEA.

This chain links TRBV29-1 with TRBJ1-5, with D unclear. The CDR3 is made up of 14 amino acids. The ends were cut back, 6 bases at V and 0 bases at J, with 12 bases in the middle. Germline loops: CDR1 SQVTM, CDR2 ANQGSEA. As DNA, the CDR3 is TGCAGCGTGGTTCCGGGAGATAGCAATCAGCCCCAGCATTTT. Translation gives CSVVPGDSNQPQHF.

CDR3 amino acids: CASSEMEGTEAFF. The CDR3 DNA reads TGTGCCAGCAGTGAGATGGAGGGCACTGAAGCTTTCTTT. V is TRBV2 and J is TRBJ1-1; D not certain. CDR1 SNHLY and CDR2 FYNNEI come from the germline V gene. The CDR3 is 13 residues long. The V and J ends lost 3 bases and 4 bases respectively, with 9 bases between them.

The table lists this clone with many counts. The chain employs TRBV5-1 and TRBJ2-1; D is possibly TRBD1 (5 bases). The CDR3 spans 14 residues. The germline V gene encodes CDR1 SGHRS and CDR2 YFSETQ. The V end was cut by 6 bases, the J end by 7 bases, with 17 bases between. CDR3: CASNLGPPPNEQFF. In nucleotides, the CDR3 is TGCGCCAGCAACCTGGGGCCCCCTCCTAATGAGCAGTTCTTC.

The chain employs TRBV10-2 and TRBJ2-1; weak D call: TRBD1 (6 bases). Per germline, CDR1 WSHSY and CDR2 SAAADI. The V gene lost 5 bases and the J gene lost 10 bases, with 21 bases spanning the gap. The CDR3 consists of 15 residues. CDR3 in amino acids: CASSIGYRVAEEQFF. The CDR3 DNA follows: TGCGCCAGCAGTATTGGTTACAGGGTGGCGGAAGAGCAGTTCTTC.

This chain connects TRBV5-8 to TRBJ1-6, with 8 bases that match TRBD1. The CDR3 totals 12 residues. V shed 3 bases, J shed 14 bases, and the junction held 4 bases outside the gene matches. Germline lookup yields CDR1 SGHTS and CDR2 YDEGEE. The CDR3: CASSWQTGALHF. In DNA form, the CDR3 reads TGTGCCAGCAGCTGGCAGACAGGGGCCCTCCACTTT.

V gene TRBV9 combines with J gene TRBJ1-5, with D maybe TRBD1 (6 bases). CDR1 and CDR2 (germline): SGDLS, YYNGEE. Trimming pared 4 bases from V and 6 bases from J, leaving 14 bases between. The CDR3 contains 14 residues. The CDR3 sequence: CASSLGTTPQPQHF. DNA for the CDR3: TGTGCCAGCAGCCTCGGGACAACTCCTCAGCCCCAGCATTTT. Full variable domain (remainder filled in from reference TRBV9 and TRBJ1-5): DSGVTQTPKHLITATGQRVTLRCSPRSGDLSVYWYQQSLDQGLQFLIQYYNGEERAKGNILERFSAQQFPDLHSELNLSSLELGDSALYFCASSLGTTPQPQHFGDGTRLSIL.

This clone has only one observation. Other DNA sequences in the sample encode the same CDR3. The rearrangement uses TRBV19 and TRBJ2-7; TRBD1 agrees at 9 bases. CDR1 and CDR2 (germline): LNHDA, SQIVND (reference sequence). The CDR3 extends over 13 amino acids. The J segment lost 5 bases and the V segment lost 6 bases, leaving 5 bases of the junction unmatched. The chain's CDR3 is CASSDRGVNEQYF. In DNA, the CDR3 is TGTGCCAGTAGCGACAGGGGGGTAAACGAGCAGTACTTC.

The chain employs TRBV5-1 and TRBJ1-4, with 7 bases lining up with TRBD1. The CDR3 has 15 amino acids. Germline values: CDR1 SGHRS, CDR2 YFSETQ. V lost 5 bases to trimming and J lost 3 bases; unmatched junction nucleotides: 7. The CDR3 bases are TGCGCCAGCAGTAGCGCAGGGACAGCTAATGAAAAACTGTTTTTT. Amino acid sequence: CASSSAGTANEKLFF.

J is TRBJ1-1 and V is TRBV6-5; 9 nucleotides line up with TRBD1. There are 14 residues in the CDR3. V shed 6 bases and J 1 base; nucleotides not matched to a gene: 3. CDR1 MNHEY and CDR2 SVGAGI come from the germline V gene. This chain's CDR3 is CASSRDRANTEAFF. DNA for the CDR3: TGTGCCAGCAGCCGGGACAGGGCGAACACTGAAGCTTTCTTT.

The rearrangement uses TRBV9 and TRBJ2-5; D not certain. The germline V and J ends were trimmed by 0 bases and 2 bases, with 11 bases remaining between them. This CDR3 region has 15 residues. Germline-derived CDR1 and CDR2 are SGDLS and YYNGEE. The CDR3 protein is CASSVAEFSQETQYF. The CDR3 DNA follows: TGTGCCAGCAGCGTAGCCGAGTTTTCTCAAGAGACCCAGTACTTC.

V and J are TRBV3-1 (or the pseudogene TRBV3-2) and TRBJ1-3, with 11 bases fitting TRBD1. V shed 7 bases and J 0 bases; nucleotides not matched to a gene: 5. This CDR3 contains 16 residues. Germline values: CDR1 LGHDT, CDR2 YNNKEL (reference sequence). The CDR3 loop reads CASTGQGATSGNTIYF. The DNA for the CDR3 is TGTGCCAGCACCGGACAGGGGGCCACCTCTGGAAACACCATATATTTT.

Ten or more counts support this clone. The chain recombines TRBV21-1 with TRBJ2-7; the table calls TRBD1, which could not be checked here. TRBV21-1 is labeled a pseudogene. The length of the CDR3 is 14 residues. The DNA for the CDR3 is TGTGCCAGCAGCAAAGCTCCAGGGGGCCACGAGCAGTACTTC. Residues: CASSKAPGGHEQYF.

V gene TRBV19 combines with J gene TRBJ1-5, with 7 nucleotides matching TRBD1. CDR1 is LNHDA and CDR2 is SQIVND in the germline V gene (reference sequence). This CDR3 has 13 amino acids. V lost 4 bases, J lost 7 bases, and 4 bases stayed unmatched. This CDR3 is CASSRQGLQPQHF. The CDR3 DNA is TGTGCCAGTAGTAGACAGGGTTTACAGCCCCAGCATTTT.

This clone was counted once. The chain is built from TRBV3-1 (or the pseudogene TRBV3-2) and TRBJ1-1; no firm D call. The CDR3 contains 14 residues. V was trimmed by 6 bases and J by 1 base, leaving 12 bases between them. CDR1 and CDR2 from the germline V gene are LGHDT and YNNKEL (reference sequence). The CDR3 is CASSSTGRNTEAFF. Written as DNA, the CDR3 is TGTGCCAGCAGTTCTACGGGTAGGAACACTGAAGCTTTCTTT.

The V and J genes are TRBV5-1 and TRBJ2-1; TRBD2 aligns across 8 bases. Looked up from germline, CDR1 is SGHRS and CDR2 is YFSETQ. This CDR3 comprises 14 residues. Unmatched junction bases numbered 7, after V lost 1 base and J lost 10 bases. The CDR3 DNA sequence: TGCGCCAGCAGCTTGATCCCGGCTAGCGGGGAGCAGTTCTTC. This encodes CASSLIPASGEQFF.

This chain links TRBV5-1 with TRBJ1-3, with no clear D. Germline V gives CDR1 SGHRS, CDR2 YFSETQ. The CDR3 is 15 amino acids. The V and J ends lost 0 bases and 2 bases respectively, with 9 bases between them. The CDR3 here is CASSLEPGTGNTIYF. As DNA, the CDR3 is TGCGCCAGCAGCTTGGAGCCGGGGACTGGAAACACCATATATTTT.